This entry lists 24 T cell receptor beta chains sequenced from one sample in a study of blood T cell repertoires in COVID-19. The data were produced by immunoSEQ multiplex PCR, yet TCRdb's version contains in-frame clones alone and is incomplete. In the table there are 60,000 to 90,000 clones, around nine tenths of which are singletons. Sequencing used peripheral blood. Receptors were obtained from a woman of 80 years or more with active or convalescent COVID-19.

V and J are TRBV5-1 and TRBJ2-7; 8 nucleotides agree with TRBD1. Germline V gene data show CDR1 as SGHRS and CDR2 as YFSETQ. CDR3 length: 14 amino acids. V was pared by 2 bases and J by 5 bases, with 6 bases of the junction left unmatched. The CDR3: CASSFRGLRDEQYF. DNA of the CDR3: TGCGCCAGCAGCTTCAGGGGGCTCCGGGACGAGCAGTACTTC.

The V call is TRBV5-1, the J call TRBJ1-2, with a possible D match to TRBD1 (5 bases). The CDR3 has 12 amino acids. Germline CDR1 SGHRS, CDR2 YFSETQ. V lost 2 bases, J lost 8 bases, and 10 bases lay in between. The CDR3 is CASSLQAGGYTF. The CDR3 DNA reads as TGCGCCAGCAGCTTACAGGCTGGAGGCTACACCTTC.

V usage is TRBV4-2 and J usage is TRBJ2-3; 8 bases fit TRBD2. Trimming at V came to 3 bases and at J to 4 bases, leaving 9 bases not matched to a gene. CDR3 size: 16 residues. Germline V CDR1 and CDR2: LGHNA, YNFKEQ. CDR3 DNA: TGTGCCAGCAGCCAGGGAACGGGGGGGCAGGCAGATACGCAGTATTTT. Translated, it gives CASSQGTGGQADTQYF.

The chain joins TRBV3-1 (or the pseudogene TRBV3-2) to TRBJ1-2; 7 nucleotides line up with TRBD1. The CDR3 contains 14 residues. Germline loops: CDR1 LGHDT, CDR2 YNNKEL (reference sequence). V lost 4 bases to trimming and J lost 6 bases; unmatched junction nucleotides: 8. Here the CDR3 reads CASSRGQLSHGYTF. The DNA for the CDR3 is TGTGCCAGCAGCCGGGGACAGTTGTCTCATGGCTACACCTTC.

The chain combines TRBV5-1 with TRBJ1-2; no reliable D call. CDR1 and CDR2 from the germline V gene are SGHRS and YFSETQ. The CDR3 loop spans 15 amino acids. The V end lost 6 bases, the J end lost 1 base, and 16 bases lay between the germline ends. The CDR3 here is CASMPLGFGNYGYTF. DNA for the CDR3: TGCGCCAGCATGCCCCTAGGTTTCGGTAACTATGGCTACACCTTC.

The chain couples TRBV5-1 to TRBJ1-6; D gene ambiguous. The ends were cut back, 3 bases at V and 4 bases at J, with 8 bases in the middle. This CDR3 region has 14 residues. Germline V gives CDR1 SGHRS, CDR2 YFSETQ. CDR3 bases: TGCGCCAGCAGCTGGAGCCCGTATAATTCACCCCTCCACTTT. Its translation is CASSWSPYNSPLHF.

The rearrangement joins TRBV6-2 or TRBV6-3 to TRBJ2-1; TRBD2 matches at 9 bases. Germline CDR1 MNHEY, CDR2 SVGEGT. The V segment lost 6 bases and the J segment 0 bases; nucleotides outside the gene matches: 12. There are 18 residues in the CDR3. The CDR3 loop is CASSPSRSGRSSYNEQFF. The CDR3 DNA reads as TGTGCCAGCAGCCCTTCGAGGAGCGGGAGGAGCTCCTACAATGAGCAGTTCTTC.

V usage is TRBV5-1 and J usage is TRBJ2-2; 10 nucleotides match TRBD1. Germline trimming cut 4 bases from V and 3 bases from J; bases unmatched to any gene: 6. Germline CDR1 and CDR2: SGHRS and YFSETQ. The CDR3 runs 16 residues. In DNA form, the CDR3 reads TGCGCCAGCAGCCCGGCCGGGACAGGGGACACCGGGGAGCTGTTTTTT. Its protein product is CASSPAGTGDTGELFF.

The chain employs TRBV28 and TRBJ1-5; 9 positions match TRBD1. The CDR3 loop spans 15 amino acids. Looked up from germline, CDR1 is MDHEN and CDR2 is SYDVKM. V shed 7 bases, J shed 4 bases, and the junction held 8 bases outside the gene matches. The CDR3 DNA follows: TGTGCCAGCATTCGGACAGGGGCACGGAATCAGCCCCAGCATTTT. Its protein product is CASIRTGARNQPQHF.

CDR3 sequence (DNA): TGTGCCAGTAGTTCATTCGCGGGGCTCGGGCAGCCCCAGCATTTT. It translates to CASSSFAGLGQPQHF. V gene TRBV19 combines with J gene TRBJ1-5; a weak D match, TRBD1 (5 bases). The CDR3 spans 15 residues. Deletions cut 5 bases from V and 7 bases from J, with 18 bases between. Germline CDR1 reads LNHDA; CDR2 reads SQIVND (reference sequence).

The count of this clone is one. The V call is TRBV29-1, the J call TRBJ2-3; weak D call: TRBD2 (6 bases). The germline V gene has CDR1 SQVTM and CDR2 ANQGSEA. This CDR3 has 12 residues. Trimming pared 2 bases from V and 4 bases from J, leaving 7 bases between. The CDR3 coding sequence is TGCAGCGTTGAAACGGGGGCAGATACGCAGTATTTT. It is translated as CSVETGADTQYF.

The rearrangement joins TRBV7-2 to TRBJ2-5; 12 bases are shared with TRBD2. Germline CDR1 SGHTA, CDR2 FQGNSA. J gave up 7 bases and V 2 bases, and 8 bases lay outside the gene matches. The CDR3 contains 16 residues. The CDR3 coding sequence is TGTGCCAGCAGCTTATTAGCTAGCGGGAGGGGGGGGACCCAGTACTTC. It is translated as CASSLLASGRGGTQYF.

This clone was counted at least ten times. The chain recombines TRBV7-3 with TRBJ2-1, with D tentatively TRBD2 (5 bases). V was clipped by 5 bases and J by 4 bases, with 15 bases between them. Germline-derived CDR1 and CDR2 are SGHTA and FQGTGA. There are 15 residues in the CDR3. CDR3 loop: CASSPLGSNYNEQFF. The CDR3 DNA is TGTGCCAGCAGCCCACTAGGGAGCAATTACAATGAGCAGTTCTTC. The full variable domain, with the rest looked up from reference TRBV7-3 and TRBJ2-1, is GAGVSQTPSNKVTEKGKYVELRCDPISGHTALYWYRQSLGQGPEFLIYFQGTGAADDSGLPNDRFFAVRPEGSVSTLKIQRTERGDSAVYLCASSPLGSNYNEQFFGPGTRLTVL.

The chain has TRBV28 and TRBJ2-3, with 13 bases that match TRBD2. The CDR3 consists of 15 residues. The V and J ends lost 8 bases and 1 base, in that order; junction bases with no gene match: 3. The V gene's germline CDR1 is MDHEN and CDR2 SYDVKM. The CDR3 region is CASRLAGGRTDTQYF. In DNA, the CDR3 is TGTGCCAGCCGACTAGCGGGAGGTCGCACAGATACGCAGTATTTT.

The V and J genes are TRBV4-1 and TRBJ1-2; D gene ambiguous. The CDR3 length is 15 residues. V was shortened by 2 bases and J by 3 bases, with 13 bases between the two germline ends. CDR1 and CDR2 from the germline V gene are MGHRA and YSYEKL. The CDR3 nucleotides read TGCGCCAGCAGCCAAACCGCCACCCCGGACTATGGCTACACCTTC. This sequence encodes CASSQTATPDYGYTF.

A word on this clone: At the DNA level, this CDR3 is encoded by other sequences in the same sample as well. The rearrangement uses TRBV2 and TRBJ1-5; TRBD1 agrees at 7 bases. The CDR3 covers 14 residues. With V trimmed by 4 bases and J by 2 bases, 2 bases remained unmatched. The germline CDR1 and CDR2 sequences are SNHLY and FYNNEI. CDR3 nucleotide sequence: TGTGCCAGCAGTGGACAGGGTGGCAATCAGCCCCAGCATTTT. It is translated as CASSGQGGNQPQHF.

Note on this clone: Germline and junction disagree at one end, which may indicate a read error. The chain joins TRBV11-3 to TRBJ2-7, with 8 bases fitting TRBD1. The germline CDR1 and CDR2 sequences are SGHNT and YENEEA. CDR3 length: 13 amino acids. For the CDR3, the DNA is TGTGCCAGCAGCATAGACAGGGGTAGCGAGCAGTACTTC. As protein: CASSIDRGSEQYF.

The gene calls are TRBV11-2 and TRBJ2-5, with a possible D match to TRBD2 (6 bases). The V gene lost 7 bases and the J gene lost 4 bases, with 22 bases spanning the gap. There are 16 residues in the CDR3. Germline V lookup: CDR1 SGHAT, CDR2 FQNNGV. The CDR3 spells CASTSFRGGGAETQYF. The CDR3 bases are TGTGCCAGCACAAGCTTTAGGGGAGGCGGGGCAGAGACCCAGTACTTC.

This clone was seen only once. The J gene is TRBJ2-3, the V gene TRBV7-9, with 10 bases that match TRBD2. Per the germline V gene, CDR1 is SEHNR and CDR2 is FQNEAQ (reference sequence). V lost 5 bases to trimming and J lost 7 bases; unmatched junction nucleotides: 15. The CDR3 has 17 amino acids. The DNA of the CDR3 is TGTGCCAGCAGCACCCGAGTTTCCAGCGGGGGGGCAAATACGCAGTATTTT. Its translation: CASSTRVSSGGANTQYF.

The genes are TRBV3-1 (or the pseudogene TRBV3-2) and TRBJ2-5; D may be TRBD1 (5 bases). This CDR3 region has 13 residues. Deletions cut 1 base from V and 5 bases from J, with 8 bases between. Looked up from germline, CDR1 is LGHDT and CDR2 is YNNKEL (reference sequence). The CDR3 DNA reads TGTGCCAGCAGCCAAGGGCCAGGGGAGACCCAGTACTTC. It specifies CASSQGPGETQYF.

The chain recombines TRBV4-3 with TRBJ2-5; 7 positions agree with TRBD1. The germline CDR1 and CDR2 sequences are LGHNA and YSLEER. The CDR3 covers 14 residues. V trimming: 1 base; J trimming: 5 bases; junction bases outside the gene matches: 4. The CDR3 DNA reads as TGCGCCAGCAGCCAAGCGGACAGGAAGGAGACCCAGTACTTC. It encodes CASSQADRKETQYF.

The J gene is TRBJ1-1, the V gene TRBV5-5, with TRBD1 matching over 7 bases. Losses at the gene ends were 4 bases for V and 0 bases for J; bases not matched to a gene: 3. The CDR3 has 14 amino acids. CDR1 is SGHKS, CDR2 YYEKEE, per germline (reference sequence). DNA of the CDR3: TGTGCCAGCAGCGATACAGGGGTGAACACTGAAGCTTTCTTT. Its translation: CASSDTGVNTEAFF.

CDR3 residues: CASSFREGAGELFF. For the CDR3, the DNA is TGTGCCAGCAGCTTCCGGGAGGGCGCCGGGGAGCTGTTTTTT. The rearrangement uses TRBV7-7 and TRBJ2-2; TRBD2 aligns across 8 bases. Trimming took 3 bases from V and 6 from J; bases not matched to a gene: 3. In germline, CDR1 is SSHAT, CDR2 FNYEAQ (reference sequence). This CDR3 spans 14 amino acids.

The chain employs TRBV12-3 or TRBV12-4 and TRBJ2-7, with D maybe TRBD1 (5 bases). The CDR3 runs to 13 residues. The V end lost 5 bases, the J end lost 3 bases, and 11 bases lay between the germline ends. CDR3 loop: CASSLQGVYEQYF. The CDR3 DNA is TGTGCCAGCAGTCTTCAGGGTGTCTACGAGCAGTACTTC.